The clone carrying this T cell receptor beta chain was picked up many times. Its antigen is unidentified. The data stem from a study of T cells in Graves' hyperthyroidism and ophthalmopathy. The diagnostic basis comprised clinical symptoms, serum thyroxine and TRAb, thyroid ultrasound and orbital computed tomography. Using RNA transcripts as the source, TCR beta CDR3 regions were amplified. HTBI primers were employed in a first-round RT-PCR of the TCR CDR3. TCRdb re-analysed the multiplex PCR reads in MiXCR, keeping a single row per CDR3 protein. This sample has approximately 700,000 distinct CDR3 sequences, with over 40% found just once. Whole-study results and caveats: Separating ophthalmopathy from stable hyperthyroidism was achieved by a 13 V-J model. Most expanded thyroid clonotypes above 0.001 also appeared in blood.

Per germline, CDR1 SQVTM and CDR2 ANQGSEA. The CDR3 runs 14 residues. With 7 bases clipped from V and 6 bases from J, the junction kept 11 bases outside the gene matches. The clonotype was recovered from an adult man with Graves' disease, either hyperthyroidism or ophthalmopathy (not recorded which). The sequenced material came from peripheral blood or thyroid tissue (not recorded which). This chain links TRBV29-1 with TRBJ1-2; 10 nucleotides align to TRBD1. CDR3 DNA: TGCAGCGGGGGTGTCTGGGACAGGGGCGATGGCTACACCTTC. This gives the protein CSGGVWDRGDGYTF. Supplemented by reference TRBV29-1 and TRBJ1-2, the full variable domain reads SAVISQKPSRDICQRGTSLTIQCQVDSQVTMMFWYRQQPGQSLTLIATANQGSEATYESGFVIDKFPISRPNLTFSTLTVSNMSPEDSSIYLCSGGVWDRGDGYTFGSGTRLTVV.